The rows below give T cell receptor beta chains drawn from one sample of a study of vaccination and CD4 T cells after COVID-19. Their specific antigens are unknown. MiXCR, applied by TCRdb to the PCR reads, yields one record per CDR3 protein. The table includes fewer than 15,000 distinct CDR3 sequences, approximately 53% detected once. The specimen sequenced was CD4+ T cells from blood, cultured in vitro. These receptors all stem from a human donor who had recovered from COVID-19. Both conserved end residues are part of each CDR3. A D gene is named only where the DNA matches it firmly. Size tells how often a clone was seen (once, few, many) or the class of an expanded clone, and some rows leave it out.

J gene	V gene	clone size	D gene	CDR3 protein	CDR3 DNA
TRBJ2-5	TRBV30	.	TRBD2	CAWSGGIAGDETQYF	TGTGCCTGGAGCGGCGGGATTGCGGGGGACGAGACCCAGTACTTC
TRBJ2-7	TRBV7-2	few	.	CASSLVGGDEQYF	TGTGCCAGCAGCTTAGTCGGCGGGGACGAGCAGTACTTC
TRBJ1-2	TRBV19	.	.	CASHDRANYGYTF	TGTGCCAGTCACGACAGAGCTAACTATGGCTACACCTTC
TRBJ2-7	TRBV6-5	medium-sized	.	CASSYSYTYEQYF	TGTGCCAGCAGTTACTCCTATACCTACGAGCAGTACTTC
TRBJ2-3	TRBV19	.	.	CASSMFRQTTSTDTQYF	TGTGCCAGTAGTATGTTCCGGCAGACTACTAGCACAGATACGCAGTATTTT
TRBJ1-2	TRBV7-6	few	TRBD1	CASSPRTGHPSGRYGYTF	TGTGCCAGCAGTCCGAGGACAGGACACCCTTCGGGCCGCTATGGCTACACCTTC
TRBJ1-6	TRBV20-1	.	.	CSAKEGAYNSPLHF	TGCAGTGCTAAGGAAGGGGCTTATAATTCACCCCTCCACTTT
TRBJ2-3	TRBV5-1	.	TRBD2	CASSPGLAGTDTQYF	TGCGCCAGCAGCCCCGGACTAGCGGGCACAGATACGCAGTATTTT
TRBJ1-2	TRBV4-3	.	TRBD1	CASSQLSGTVYGHTF	TGCGCCAGCAGCCAACTATCCGGGACAGTCTATGGCCACACCTTC
TRBJ2-3	TRBV7-8	.	.	CASSLGAGRVDTQYF	TGTGCCAGCAGCCTCGGTGCCGGACGGGTAGATACGCAGTATTTT
TRBJ1-2	TRBV7-8	.	.	CASSLVGVGPTF	TGTGCCAGCAGCTTAGTTGGGGTAGGCCCCACCTTC
TRBJ1-2	TRBV11-3	.	TRBD1	CASSSTMAGGYGYTF	TGTGCCAGCAGCTCAACCATGGCAGGGGGCTATGGCTACACCTTC
TRBJ1-5	TRBV20-1	few	.	CSALGQGRDQPQHF	TGCAGTGCTTTAGGGCAGGGTAGAGATCAGCCCCAGCATTTT
TRBJ1-1	TRBV7-9	.	.	CASSLRQVEDTEAFF	TGTGCCAGCAGCTTACGCCAGGTGGAGGACACTGAAGCTTTCTTT
TRBJ1-1	TRBV19	few	.	CASPPNPSFDYSWNTEAFF	TGTGCCAGTCCACCCAATCCTTCCTTCGACTATTCGTGGAACACTGAAGCTTTCTTT
TRBJ2-2	TRBV11-3	.	.	CASSPDRSTGELFF	TGTGCCAGCAGCCCCGACAGATCCACCGGGGAGCTGTTTTTT
TRBJ1-2	TRBV7-7	.	TRBD1	CASSHHRGENYGYTF	TGTGCTAGCAGCCACCACAGGGGAGAAAACTATGGCTACACCTTC
TRBJ2-7	TRBV19	few	.	CASSNGNRGGSYEQYF	TGTGCCAGTAGTAATGGGAACAGAGGGGGGTCCTACGAGCAGTACTTC
TRBJ2-7	TRBV20-1	.	TRBD2	CSARDLVGGSYEQYF	TGCAGTGCTAGAGATCTGGTGGGAGGGTCCTACGAGCAGTACTTC
TRBJ2-7	TRBV6-1	.	TRBD1	CALQGAKHEQYF	TGTGCCTTACAGGGGGCTAAGCACGAGCAGTACTTC
TRBJ1-1	TRBV6-1	once	.	CASSLWENTEAFF	TGTGCCAGCAGCCTCTGGGAGAACACTGAAGCTTTCTTT
TRBJ2-7	TRBV7-9	.	.	CASSSTDVSSYEQYF	TGTGCCAGCAGCTCGACGGACGTCAGCTCCTACGAGCAGTACTTC
TRBJ2-1	TRBV11-2	.	TRBD2	CASSPGRGVRSYNEQFF	TGTGCCAGCAGCCCCGGGAGGGGGGTACGCTCCTACAATGAGCAGTTCTTC
TRBJ1-5	TRBV7-2	once	.	CASSFGPWDQPQHF	TGTGCCAGCAGCTTCGGACCGTGGGATCAGCCCCAGCATTTT
TRBJ1-5	TRBV30	.	.	CAWSVQRSSLGPQHF	TGTGCCTGGAGTGTGCAACGCAGCTCCTTGGGGCCCCAGCATTTT
TRBJ2-3	TRBV19	few	.	CASRIGGSTDTQYF	TGTGCCAGTAGAATAGGGGGGAGCACAGATACGCAGTATTTT
TRBJ1-1	TRBV2	few	.	CASSEEVLLMNTEAFF	TGTGCCAGCAGTGAAGAGGTCCTCCTAATGAACACTGAAGCTTTCTTT
TRBJ1-2	TRBV27	.	.	CASSSSGIPLYGYTF	TGTGCCAGCAGTTCGTCAGGCATCCCCCTCTATGGCTACACCTTC
TRBJ1-2	TRBV7-2	.	TRBD1	CASSWTGDYGYTF	TGTGCCAGCAGCTGGACAGGGGACTATGGCTACACCTTC
TRBJ2-2	TRBV20-1	few	.	CSARDLDSHRENTGELFF	TGCAGTGCTAGAGATCTCGACTCCCACCGCGAGAACACCGGGGAGCTGTTTTTT
TRBJ2-7	TRBV30	.	.	CAWRGAGYEQYF	TGTGCCTGGCGGGGGGCTGGGTACGAGCAGTACTTC
TRBJ1-1	TRBV10-3	few	.	CAISEGGTGAFF	TGTGCCATCAGTGAGGGGGGCACCGGAGCTTTCTTT
TRBJ1-2	TRBV6-1	.	.	CASSESRNYGYTF	TGTGCCAGCAGTGAATCCAGGAACTATGGCTACACCTTC
TRBJ1-4	TRBV11-2	.	.	CASSLGTTNEKLFF	TGTGCCAGCAGCCTTGGCACAACTAATGAAAAACTGTTTTTT
TRBJ1-2	TRBV27	.	TRBD1	CARRRQGAF	TGTGCCAGAAGAAGACAGGGCGCCTTC
TRBJ1-4	TRBV6-1	.	.	CAPPGTNEKLFF	TGTGCCCCACCCGGAACTAATGAAAAACTGTTTTTT
TRBJ2-1	TRBV6-2/TRBV6-3	few	TRBD2	CASSYRGLAGGEVSEQFF	TGTGCCAGCAGTTACCGGGGACTAGCGGGAGGGGAGGTTAGTGAGCAGTTCTTC
TRBJ2-1	TRBV7-6	.	TRBD2	CASSLGGLAAYNEQFF	TGTGCCAGCAGCTTAGGAGGTCTAGCGGCCTACAATGAGCAGTTCTTC
TRBJ2-3	TRBV2	.	.	CASSYGTSTDTQYF	TGTGCCAGCAGTTATGGGACTAGCACAGATACGCAGTATTTT
TRBJ1-2	TRBV7-9	.	TRBD1	CASSPTGGGYTF	TGTGCCAGCAGCCCGACAGGGGGAGGCTACACCTTC
TRBJ2-1	TRBV19	few	.	CASSLGRSSYNEQFF	TGTGCCAGTAGTCTTGGCAGGAGCTCCTACAATGAGCAGTTCTTC
TRBJ1-4	TRBV15	.	.	CATSRGGTNEKLFF	TGTGCCACCAGCAGAGGGGGGACTAATGAAAAACTGTTTTTT
TRBJ1-1	TRBV18	few	.	CASSQGQRGTEAFF	TGTGCCAGCTCCCAAGGACAAAGGGGCACTGAAGCTTTCTTT
TRBJ2-5	TRBV10-3	few	TRBD2	CAISGTSGGAIQETQYF	TGTGCCATCAGTGGGACTAGCGGGGGGGCGATCCAAGAGACCCAGTACTTC
TRBJ2-7	TRBV7-9	.	.	CASSLATGRNEQYF	TGTGCCAGCAGCTTAGCGACAGGGAGGAACGAGCAGTACTTC
TRBJ2-7	TRBV20-1	.	.	CSAQSSRLASYEQYF	TGCAGTGCCCAAAGTAGCCGGCTAGCCTCCTACGAGCAGTACTTC
TRBJ2-3	TRBV4-3	.	.	CASSQDVGPADTQYF	TGCGCCAGCAGCCAAGACGTGGGGCCGGCCGATACGCAGTATTTT
TRBJ2-3	TRBV20-1	.	TRBD2	CSADVAGSTDTQYF	TGCAGTGCAGACGTAGCGGGGAGCACAGATACGCAGTATTTT
TRBJ2-1	TRBV24-1	.	TRBD2	CATSDPGGTYNEQFF	TGTGCCACCAGTGATCCGGGGGGTACCTACAATGAGCAGTTCTTC
TRBJ1-5	TRBV19	.	TRBD1	CASSPGTGRGQPQHF	TGTGCCAGTAGTCCAGGGACAGGGCGAGGTCAGCCCCAGCATTTT
TRBJ1-1	TRBV2	.	.	CASRPFGQFVAFF	TGTGCCAGCAGACCCTTTGGACAGTTTGTAGCTTTCTTT
TRBJ1-5	TRBV28	.	.	CASSFRRMANQPQHF	TGTGCCAGCAGTTTTCGAAGAATGGCCAATCAGCCCCAGCATTTT
TRBJ2-7	TRBV3-1	.	TRBD2	CASSRGTSATYEQYF	TGTGCCAGCAGCCGGGGGACTAGCGCTACCTACGAGCAGTACTTC